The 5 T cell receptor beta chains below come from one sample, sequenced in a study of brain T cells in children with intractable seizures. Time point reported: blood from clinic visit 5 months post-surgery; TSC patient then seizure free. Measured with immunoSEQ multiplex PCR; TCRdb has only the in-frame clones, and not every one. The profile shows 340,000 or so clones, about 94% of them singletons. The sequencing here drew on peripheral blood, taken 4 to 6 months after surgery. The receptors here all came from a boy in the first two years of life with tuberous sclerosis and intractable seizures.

The chain's CDR3 is CASSIISIGYNEQFF. Written as DNA, the CDR3 is TGTGCCAGTAGTATAATCTCTATCGGTTACAATGAGCAGTTCTTC. The chain employs TRBV19 and TRBJ2-1, with unresolved D. There are 15 residues in the CDR3. Germline loops: CDR1 LNHDA, CDR2 SQIVND (reference sequence). V shed 2 bases and J shed 4 bases, with 12 bases lying between them.

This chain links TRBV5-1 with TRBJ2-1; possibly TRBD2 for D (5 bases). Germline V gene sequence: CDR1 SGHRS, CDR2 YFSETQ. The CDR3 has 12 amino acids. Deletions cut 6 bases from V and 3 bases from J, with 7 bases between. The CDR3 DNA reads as TGCGCCAGCACCGGGATCTACAATGAGCAGTTCTTC. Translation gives CASTGIYNEQFF.

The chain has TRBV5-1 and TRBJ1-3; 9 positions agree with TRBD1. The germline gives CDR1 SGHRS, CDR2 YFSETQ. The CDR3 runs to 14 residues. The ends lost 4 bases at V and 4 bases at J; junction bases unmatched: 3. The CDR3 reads CASSPGQGGNTIYF. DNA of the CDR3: TGCGCCAGCAGCCCGGGACAGGGAGGAAACACCATATATTTT. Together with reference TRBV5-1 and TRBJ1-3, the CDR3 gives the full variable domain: KAGVTQTPRYLIKTRGQQVTLSCSPISGHRSVSWYQQTPGQGLQFLFEYFSETQRNKGNFPGRFSGRQFSNSRSEMNVSTLELGDSALYLCASSPGQGGNTIYFGEGSWLTVV.

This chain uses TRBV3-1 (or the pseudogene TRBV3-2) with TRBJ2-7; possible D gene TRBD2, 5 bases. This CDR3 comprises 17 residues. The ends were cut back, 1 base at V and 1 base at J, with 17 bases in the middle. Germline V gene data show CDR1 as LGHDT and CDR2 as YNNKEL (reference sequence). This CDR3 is CASSQVFQRIPSYEQYF. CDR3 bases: TGTGCCAGCAGCCAAGTGTTTCAGCGGATCCCGTCCTACGAGCAGTACTTC.

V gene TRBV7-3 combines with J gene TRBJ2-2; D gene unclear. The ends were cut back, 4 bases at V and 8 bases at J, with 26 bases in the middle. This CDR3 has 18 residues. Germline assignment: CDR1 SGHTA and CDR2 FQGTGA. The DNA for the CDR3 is TGTGCCAGCAGCTCGTTCGACCAAAAATCCTCTCCAGCGGGGGAGCTGTTTTTT. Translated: CASSSFDQKSSPAGELFF.